This T cell receptor beta chain emerged from a study of T cell changes during pregnancy in multiple sclerosis. V trimming: 2 bases; J trimming: 3 bases; junction bases outside the gene matches: 6. The germline gives CDR1 SGDLS, CDR2 YYNGEE. This CDR3 spans 16 amino acids. Using immunoSEQ multiplex PCR, the repertoire was profiled, and TCRdb retains in-frame clones only, with some absent. The sample lists 85,000 to 120,000 clones, 80% to 95% seen once, with approximately 1.6% in the top ten. Sequencing was performed on peripheral blood, taken after pregnancy. The TCR comes from a female donor with multiple sclerosis, enrolled in a pregnancy study. The chain has TRBV9 and TRBJ2-1, with 9 bases aligning to TRBD1. The CDR3 DNA sequence: TGTGCCAGCAGCGTCGCTACAGGGGGCGTCTACAATGAGCAGTTCTTC. It specifies CASSVATGGVYNEQFF.